These T cell receptor beta chains were read from a single sample in a study of vaccination effects on CD4 cells after COVID-19. What these receptors recognize is not known. Assay used: immunoSEQ multiplex PCR; TCRdb lists only in-frame clones, some missing. Of tens of thousands of clones in the sample, around 82% were seen once. Sequencing was performed on CD4+ T cells from PBMCs cultured with HCoV-NL63 spike peptides, taken after COVID-19 vaccination. These receptors were taken from a human donor who received a COVID-19 vaccine. Some clones in this sample may be carry-over from other donors' samples. Each CDR3 is given with its conserved first and last residue. The D gene is left open where the match is weak. The listing skips clone size in some rows; elsewhere it reads once, few, many or a size class.

>-|-|TRBV6-5|TRBJ2-4
TGTGCCAGCAGAGACAGTTGGGGGAAAAACATTCAGTACTTC
CASRDSWGKNIQYF
>TRBD1|once|TRBV5-5|TRBJ2-6
TGTGCCAGCAGCTTGAGGGGTCAGGGACAGGGGTACTCTGGGGCCAACGTCCTGACTTTC
CASSLRGQGQGYSGANVLTF
>-|-|TRBV15|TRBJ2-5
TGTGCCACCAGCAGAGATAAGGGTGGTTCGGAGACCCAGTACTTC
CATSRDKGGSETQYF
>-|-|TRBV18|TRBJ1-5
TGTGCCAGCTCACCGGACAGCCAAGGGCCCCAGCATTTT
CASSPDSQGPQHF
>-|-|TRBV9|TRBJ1-1
TGTGCCAGCAGCGTAACCCCCGGGGTAATAGGGAACACTGAAGCTTTCTTT
CASSVTPGVIGNTEAFF
>-|-|TRBV6-5|TRBJ2-1
TGTGCCAGCAGTTACAGCTTGAGCTCCTACAATGAGCAGTTCTTC
CASSYSLSSYNEQFF
>-|-|TRBV21-1|TRBJ2-5
TGTGCCAGCAGCAGGGCAGGGCCTACCAAAGAGACCCAGTACTTC
CASSRAGPTKETQYF
>-|-|TRBV7-2|TRBJ2-4
TGTGCCAGCACCCCTGGTGGTATTCTGTACTTC
CASTPGGILYF
>-|-|TRBV24-1|TRBJ2-1
TGTGCCGTTCTAGGCCCCTACAATGAGCAGTTCTTC
CAVLGPYNEQFF
>-|once|TRBV7-2|TRBJ1-1
TGTGCCAGCGGCCTTGGCAGGAACACTGAAGCTTTCTTT
CASGLGRNTEAFF
>-|-|TRBV3-1/TRBV3-2|TRBJ2-6
TGTGCCAGCAGCCAAGGTCGAGGGCCTGGGGCCAACGTCCTGACTTTC
CASSQGRGPGANVLTF
>-|-|TRBV5-1|TRBJ2-5
TGCGCCAGCAGCGTACAGGGCGGGCCGGAGACCCAGTACTTC
CASSVQGGPETQYF
>-|-|TRBV10-2|TRBJ1-2
TGCGCCAGCAGAAACCCAGGGCAGGCCAGCTATGGCTACACCTTC
CASRNPGQASYGYTF
>TRBD2|-|TRBV7-6|TRBJ2-3
TGTGCCAGCAGCAGTGGACTAGCGGGCTCTAGCACAGATACGCAGTATTTT
CASSSGLAGSSTDTQYF
>-|-|TRBV19|TRBJ2-3
TGTGCCAGTGATGGTGGCCGGGCAGATACGCAGTATTTT
CASDGGRADTQYF
>-|-|TRBV5-1|TRBJ1-2
TGCGCCAGCAGCTTGGAGGGGGTCGGTGGCTACACCTTC
CASSLEGVGGYTF
>-|-|TRBV5-1|TRBJ2-3
TGCGCCAGCAGGATTGTCGAGGACTCCACAGATACGCAGTATTTT
CASRIVEDSTDTQYF
>TRBD1|-|TRBV5-8|TRBJ2-1
TGTGCCAGTCCCCTAGACTGGACAGGGGGAGTCTCCTACAATGAGCAGTTCTTC
CASPLDWTGGVSYNEQFF
>TRBD1|-|TRBV24-1|TRBJ1-5
TGTGCCACCAGTGATGGCGACAGGGGCTACAATCAGCCCCAGCATTTT
CATSDGDRGYNQPQHF
>-|-|TRBV18|TRBJ1-1
TGTGCCAGCTCACAGGGCCCGGGCACTGAAGCTTTCTTT
CASSQGPGTEAFF
>-|-|TRBV10-3|TRBJ2-1
TGTGCCATCAGTGAGTCCTGGAGCTCCTACAATGAGCAGTTCTTC
CAISESWSSYNEQFF
>-|-|TRBV24-1|TRBJ1-1
TGTGCCACCAGTGATCCAACCCTCCCCGGGGCTGAAGCTTTCTTT
CATSDPTLPGAEAFF
>-|-|TRBV6-5|TRBJ2-6
TGTGCCAGCACTCCAACAGGGAATGGGGCCAACGTCCTGACTTTC
CASTPTGNGANVLTF
>TRBD1|once|TRBV4-1|TRBJ1-1
TGCGCCAGCAGGAAAACTAGGACAGGGGGCGCGGACACTGAAGCTTTCTTT
CASRKTRTGGADTEAFF
>TRBD2|-|TRBV6-6|TRBJ2-2
TGTGCCAGCAGTTACGCGCTAGCGGGGAACACCGGGGAGCTGTTTTTT
CASSYALAGNTGELFF
>-|-|TRBV7-2|TRBJ1-3
TGTGCCAGCAGCTTAGAGTTCCAGGTCTCTGGAAACACCATATATTTT
CASSLEFQVSGNTIYF
>-|few|TRBV4-1|TRBJ1-5
TGCGCCAGCAGCCAAAGGGTGTTGGAGGATCAGCCCCAGCATTTT
CASSQRVLEDQPQHF
>-|-|TRBV4-1|TRBJ2-1
TGCGCCAGCAGCCAAGATAGAACTCATTACAATGAGCAGTTCTTC
CASSQDRTHYNEQFF
>-|-|TRBV11-2|TRBJ1-1
TGTGCCAGCAGCTTAAGTTATAGTGGGGAGTATGAAGCTTTCTTT
CASSLSYSGEYEAFF
>-|-|TRBV7-2|TRBJ2-1
TGTGCCAGCAGCTTAAAGTCCTGGAATGAGCAGTTCTTC
CASSLKSWNEQFF
>TRBD2|-|TRBV5-1|TRBJ2-3
TGCGCCAGCAGCCTCGGACTAGCGGTGGCGTCGGATACGCAGTATTTT
CASSLGLAVASDTQYF
>-|-|TRBV27|TRBJ1-5
TGTGCCAGCAGTTTTGAGGGGAAGGTCACTCAGCCCCAGCATTTT
CASSFEGKVTQPQHF
>-|-|TRBV7-9|TRBJ1-5
TGTGCCAGCAGCTTAGCCTTAGGGAGGGGCAATCAGCCCCAGCATTTT
CASSLALGRGNQPQHF
>-|-|TRBV7-9|TRBJ2-2
TGTGCCAGCACCATCCAGGCGAACACCGGGGAGCTGTTTTTT
CASTIQANTGELFF
>-|-|TRBV7-8|TRBJ1-2
TGTGCCAGCAGCTCAAGATCATCGAGGGATATGGGGTATGGCTACACCTTC
CASSSRSSRDMGYGYTF
>TRBD1|-|TRBV7-8|TRBJ2-5
TGTGCCAGCAGCAACAACAGGGGGCAGGGGACCCAGTACTTC
CASSNNRGQGTQYF
>-|-|TRBV3-1/TRBV3-2|TRBJ2-5
TGTGCCAGCAGCCATGGCCAGACCCAGTACTTC
CASSHGQTQYF
>-|-|TRBV18|TRBJ1-3
TGTGCCAGCTCACCACCGGGCTTGAGAAACACCATATATTTT
CASSPPGLRNTIYF
>-|-|TRBV24-1|TRBJ1-4
TGTGCCACCAGTGTGCTAGGAGGTGAAAAACTGTTTTTT
CATSVLGGEKLFF
>-|-|TRBV10-1|TRBJ2-5
TGCGCCAGCAGTGAGTCGGGGGCAGGCAGGGAGACCCAGTACTTC
CASSESGAGRETQYF
>TRBD1|-|TRBV24-1|TRBJ2-1
TGTGCCACCAGCCGACAGGGCTCCTACAATGAGCAGTTCTTC
CATSRQGSYNEQFF
>TRBD1|-|TRBV19|TRBJ2-6
TGTGCCAGTAGTATGGGACAGGGAAGGCGCTCTGGGGCCAACGTCCTGACTTTC
CASSMGQGRRSGANVLTF